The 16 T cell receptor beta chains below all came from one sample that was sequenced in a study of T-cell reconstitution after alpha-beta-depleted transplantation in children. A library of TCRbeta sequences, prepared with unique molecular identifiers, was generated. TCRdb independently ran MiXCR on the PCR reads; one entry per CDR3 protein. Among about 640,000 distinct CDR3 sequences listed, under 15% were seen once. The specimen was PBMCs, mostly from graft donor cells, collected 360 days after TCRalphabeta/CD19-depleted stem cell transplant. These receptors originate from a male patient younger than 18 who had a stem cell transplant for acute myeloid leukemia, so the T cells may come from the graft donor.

The CDR3 nucleotides are TGTGCCAGCAGTTCACCTACCGGGACTGTCTACACAGATACGCAGTATTTT. As protein: CASSSPTGTVYTDTQYF. The V call is TRBV27, the J call TRBJ2-3; perhaps TRBD2 as D (6 bases). In germline, CDR1 is MNHEY, CDR2 SMNVEV (reference sequence). This CDR3 has 17 residues. V was trimmed by 4 bases and J by 2 bases, leaving 19 bases between them.

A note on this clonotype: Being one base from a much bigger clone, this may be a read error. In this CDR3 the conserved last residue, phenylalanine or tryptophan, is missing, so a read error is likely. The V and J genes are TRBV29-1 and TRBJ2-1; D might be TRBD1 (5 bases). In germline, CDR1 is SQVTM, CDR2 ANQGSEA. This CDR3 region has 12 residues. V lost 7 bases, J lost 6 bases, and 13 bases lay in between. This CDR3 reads CSALQGRNEQFY. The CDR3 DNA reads TGCAGCGCTCTTCAGGGCCGCAATGAGCAGTTCTAC.

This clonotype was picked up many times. In nucleotides, the CDR3 is TGTGCCACCAGTGACACCCTTGGGACAGGGATACATGGCTACACCTTC. It is translated as CATSDTLGTGIHGYTF. This chain links TRBV24-1 with TRBJ1-2, with 9 bases fitting TRBD1. With 4 bases clipped from V and 6 bases from J, the junction kept 11 bases outside the gene matches. Germline V gene sequence: CDR1 KGHDR, CDR2 SFDVKD. The CDR3 is 16 amino acids.

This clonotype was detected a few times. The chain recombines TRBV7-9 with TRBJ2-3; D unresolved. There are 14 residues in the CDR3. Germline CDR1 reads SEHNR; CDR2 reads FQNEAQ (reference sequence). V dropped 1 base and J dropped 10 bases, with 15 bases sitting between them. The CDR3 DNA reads TGTGCCAGCAGCTTAGGAGCCTCACCCCCTGCGCAGTATTTT. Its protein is CASSLGASPPAQYF.

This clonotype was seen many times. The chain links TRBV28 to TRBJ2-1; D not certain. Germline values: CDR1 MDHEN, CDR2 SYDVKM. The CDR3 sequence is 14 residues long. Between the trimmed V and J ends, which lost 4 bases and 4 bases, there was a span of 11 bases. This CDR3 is CASSYYGGYNEQFF. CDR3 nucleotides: TGTGCCAGCAGTTATTATGGCGGTTACAATGAGCAGTTCTTC.

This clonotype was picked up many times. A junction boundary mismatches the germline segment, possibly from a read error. CDR3 bases: TGTGCTAGCAGCGAACGGCCTGACAATGAGCAGTTCTTC. Encoded protein: CASSERPDNEQFF. This sequence joins TRBV7-7 and TRBJ2-1; D is uncertain. Germline V gives CDR1 SSHAT, CDR2 FNYEAQ (reference sequence). The CDR3 consists of 13 residues.

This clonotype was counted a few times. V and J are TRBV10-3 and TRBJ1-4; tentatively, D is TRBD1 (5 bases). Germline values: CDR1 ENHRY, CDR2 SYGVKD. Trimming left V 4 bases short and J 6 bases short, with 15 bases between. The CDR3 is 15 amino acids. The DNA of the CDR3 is TGTGCCATCAGTGCGGGACCTTCGTTTGATGAAAAACTGTTTTTT. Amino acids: CAISAGPSFDEKLFF.

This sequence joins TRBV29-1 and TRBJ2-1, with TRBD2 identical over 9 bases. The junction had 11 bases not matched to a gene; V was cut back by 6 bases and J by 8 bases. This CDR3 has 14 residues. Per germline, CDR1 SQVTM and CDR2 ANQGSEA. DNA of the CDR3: TGCAGCGTCATTCTAGCGGGGAGGGGGGATGAGCAGTTCTTC. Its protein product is CSVILAGRGDEQFF.

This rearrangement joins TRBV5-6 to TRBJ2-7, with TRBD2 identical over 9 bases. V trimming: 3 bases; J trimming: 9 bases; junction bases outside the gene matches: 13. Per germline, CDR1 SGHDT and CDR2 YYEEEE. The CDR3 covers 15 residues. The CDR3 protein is CASSSLAGATSGQYF. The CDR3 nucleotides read TGTGCCAGCAGCTCACTAGCCGGGGCGACTAGCGGGCAGTACTTC. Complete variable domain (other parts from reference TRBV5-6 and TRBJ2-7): DAGVTQSPTHLIKTRGQQVTLRCSPKSGHDTVSWYQQALGQGPQFIFQYYEEEERQRGNFPDRFSGHQFPNYSSELNVNALLLGDSALYLCASSSLAGATSGQYFGPGTRLTVT.

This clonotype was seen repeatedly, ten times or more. CDR3 sequence: CASSAGLAGNEQFF. The CDR3 coding sequence is TGCGCCAGCAGCGCCGGACTAGCGGGCAATGAGCAGTTCTTC. The rearrangement links TRBV5-1 to TRBJ2-1; the match to TRBD2 covers 11 bases. The CDR3 consists of 14 residues. CDR1 and CDR2 (germline): SGHRS, YFSETQ. V shed 4 bases, J shed 6 bases, and the junction held 3 bases outside the gene matches.

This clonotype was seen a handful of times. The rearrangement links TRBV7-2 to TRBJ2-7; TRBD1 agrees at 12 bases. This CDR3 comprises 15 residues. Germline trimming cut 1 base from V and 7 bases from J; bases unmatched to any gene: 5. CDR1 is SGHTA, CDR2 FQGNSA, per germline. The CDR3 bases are TGTGCCAGCAGCTTAGACGGGACAGGGGGCATTGAGCAGTACTTC. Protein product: CASSLDGTGGIEQYF.

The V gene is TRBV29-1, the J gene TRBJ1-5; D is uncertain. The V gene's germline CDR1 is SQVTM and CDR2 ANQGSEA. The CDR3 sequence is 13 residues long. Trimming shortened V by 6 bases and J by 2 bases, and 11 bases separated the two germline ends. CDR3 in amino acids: CSVDPGGNQPQHF. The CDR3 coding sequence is TGCAGCGTGGACCCCGGGGGCAATCAGCCCCAGCATTTT. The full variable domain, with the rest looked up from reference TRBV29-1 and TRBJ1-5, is SAVISQKPSRDICQRGTSLTIQCQVDSQVTMMFWYRQQPGQSLTLIATANQGSEATYESGFVIDKFPISRPNLTFSTLTVSNMSPEDSSIYLCSVDPGGNQPQHFGDGTRLSIL.

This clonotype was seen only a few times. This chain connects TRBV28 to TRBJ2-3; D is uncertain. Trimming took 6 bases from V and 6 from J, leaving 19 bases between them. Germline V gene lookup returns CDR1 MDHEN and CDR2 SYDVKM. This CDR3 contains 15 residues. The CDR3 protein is CASSLARAQRDTQYF. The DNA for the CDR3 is TGTGCCAGCAGCCTCGCCCGGGCTCAGAGGGATACGCAGTATTTT.

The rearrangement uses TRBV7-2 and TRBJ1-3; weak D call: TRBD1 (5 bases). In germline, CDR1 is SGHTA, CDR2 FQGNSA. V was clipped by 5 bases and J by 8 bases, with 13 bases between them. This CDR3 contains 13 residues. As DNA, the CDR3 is TGTGCCAGCAGCATCTCCAGGGTACACACCATATATTTT. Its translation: CASSISRVHTIYF.

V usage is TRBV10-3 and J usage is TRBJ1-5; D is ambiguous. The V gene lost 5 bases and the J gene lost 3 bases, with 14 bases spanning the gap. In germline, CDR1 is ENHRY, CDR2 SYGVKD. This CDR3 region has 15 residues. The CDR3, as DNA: TGTGCCATCAGTTATGGAGGAGTTCCCAATCAGCCCCAGCATTTT. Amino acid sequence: CAISYGGVPNQPQHF.

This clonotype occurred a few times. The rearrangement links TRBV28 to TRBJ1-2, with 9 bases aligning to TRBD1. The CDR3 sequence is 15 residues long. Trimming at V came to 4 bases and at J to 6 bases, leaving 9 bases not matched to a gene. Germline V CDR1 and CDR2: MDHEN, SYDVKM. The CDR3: CASSSLGTGSDGYTF. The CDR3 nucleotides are TGTGCCAGCAGTTCCCTGGGGACAGGGTCGGATGGCTACACCTTC.